The subject of this entry is one T cell receptor (beta chain). Its antigen is undetermined. Antigen-specific CD4+ T cell clonotypes were called by their expansion after viral peptide-pool culture in ViraFEST. Having been cultured for less than 12 days, the cells underwent CD4+ T cell isolation. Vaccine recipients had no previous SARS-CoV-2 infection; their nucleocapsid antibodies were negative. They grew approximately 2.1 million PBMC in each well, adding 8.5 to 10 IU/ml IL-2 and 8.5 to 10 ug/ml peptides. Each culture had half its medium swapped for IL-2 medium on days 3 and 7. This sample was included in a study of vaccination effects on CD4 cells after COVID-19. Whole-study results and caveats: Marked clonal contraction of both clone types appeared late after vaccination.

Produced via immunoSEQ multiplex PCR; TCRdb's table is partial and in-frame only. The sample contains roughly 33,000 clones, roughly 73% of which appear only once. Germline CDR1 and CDR2: LNHDA and SQIVND (reference sequence). V gave up 6 bases and J gave up 3 bases, with 5 bases separating them. The CDR3 is 11 amino acids. The genes are TRBV19 and TRBJ1-2, with no clear D. This receptor was identified in a human donor who received a COVID-19 vaccine. This specimen was CD4+ T cells from PBMCs cultured with HCoV-OC43 spike peptides, taken before COVID-19 vaccination. Subset reported: HCoV-OC43 spike overlapping peptide pool stimulation. CDR3 nucleotide sequence: TGTGCCAGTAGCCGGGACTATGGCTACACCTTC. Translation: CASSRDYGYTF.